A single sample gave rise to the 20 T cell receptor beta chains below, sequenced in a study of cytomegalovirus exposure and HLA in healthy donors. PCR was performed using 60 Vbeta and 13 Jbeta primers. Libraries were prepared by immunoSEQ multiplex PCR; TCRdb keeps only in-frame clonotypes and omits some of them. The sample carries about 150,000 clones, around 80% recorded once. The specimen sequenced was PBMCs. The receptors stem from a man aged 25 to 40 in good health and CMV-seropositive.

This chain links TRBV19 with TRBJ2-2; possibly TRBD1 for D (6 bases). The CDR3 extends over 16 amino acids. Deletions cut 3 bases from V and 1 base from J, with 12 bases between. Germline V gene lookup returns CDR1 LNHDA and CDR2 SQIVND (reference sequence). The CDR3 spells CASSMGQGMNTGELFF. The DNA of the CDR3 is TGTGCCAGTAGTATGGGGCAGGGGATGAACACCGGGGAGCTGTTTTTT.

This clone was seen only once. J is TRBJ1-1 and V is TRBV7-2; the match to TRBD1 covers 9 bases. Germline-derived CDR1 and CDR2 are SGHTA and FQGNSA. CDR3 length: 15 amino acids. V shed 4 bases, J shed 5 bases, and the junction held 8 bases outside the gene matches. CDR3 residues: CASSYLGQGNTEAFF. DNA of the CDR3: TGTGCCAGCAGCTACCTGGGACAGGGAAATACTGAAGCTTTCTTT.

V usage is TRBV2 and J usage is TRBJ2-1, with TRBD2 matching over 11 bases. The germline CDR1 and CDR2 sequences are SNHLY and FYNNEI. This CDR3 is 14 amino acids long. The trim removed 6 bases at V and 3 bases at J, leaving 1 base unmatched. The CDR3 region has the DNA TGTGCCAGCAGGGGACTAGCGGTCTACAATGAGCAGTTCTTC. It specifies CASRGLAVYNEQFF.

This rearrangement joins TRBV28 to TRBJ2-3; D is possibly TRBD1 (6 bases). CDR1 MDHEN and CDR2 SYDVKM come from the germline V gene. Between the trimmed V and J ends, which lost 5 bases and 5 bases, there was a span of 17 bases. This CDR3 spans 15 amino acids. This CDR3 is CASSNRVLARDTQYF. The CDR3 DNA follows: TGTGCCAGCAGTAACAGGGTTCTAGCACGAGATACGCAGTATTTT.

The chain uses TRBV7-8 and TRBJ2-7; possibly TRBD1 for D (6 bases). V was clipped by 4 bases and J by 3 bases, with 16 bases between them. Germline loops: CDR1 SGHVS, CDR2 FQNEAQ. This CDR3 region has 15 residues. The CDR3 protein is CASSSTPQGNYEQYF. Written as DNA, the CDR3 is TGTGCCAGCAGCTCGACCCCCCAGGGGAACTACGAGCAGTACTTC.

The CDR3 reads CASSLGGRETQYF. The CDR3 DNA sequence: TGTGCCAGCAGTTTGGGGGGGCGAGAGACCCAGTACTTC. The J gene is TRBJ2-5, the V gene TRBV27; a possible D gene is TRBD2 (7 bases). V shed 3 bases and J shed 4 bases, with 9 bases lying between them. Germline V gene lookup returns CDR1 MNHEY and CDR2 SMNVEV (reference sequence). The CDR3 covers 13 residues.

With respect to this clone: The final CDR3 position lacks the conserved phenylalanine or tryptophan, pointing to a likely read error. The J gene is TRBJ1-2, the V gene TRBV27, with D possibly being TRBD1 (6 bases). Germline-derived CDR1 and CDR2 are MNHEY and SMNVEV (reference sequence). There are 14 residues in the CDR3. The V end was cut by 0 bases, the J end by 6 bases, with 11 bases between. The CDR3 DNA reads as TGTGCCAGCAGTTTATCTAGCAGGGGACATGGCTACACCATC. It translates to CASSLSSRGHGYTI.

The V gene is TRBV28, the J gene TRBJ1-2; no clear D gene. Germline-derived CDR1 and CDR2 are MDHEN and SYDVKM. CDR3 size: 14 residues. V lost 3 bases to trimming and J lost 2 bases, with 10 bases between them. CDR3 sequence: CASSFSWQNYGYTF. The CDR3 coding sequence is TGTGCCAGCAGTTTTTCTTGGCAGAACTATGGCTACACCTTC.

The CDR3 is CATSTGAGDTIYF. The CDR3 DNA reads TGCGCCACCTCGACAGGGGCGGGTGACACCATATATTTT. This chain joins TRBV10-1 and TRBJ1-3; the match to TRBD1 covers 8 bases. The germline V gene has CDR1 WNHNN and CDR2 SYGVQD (reference sequence). V shed 10 bases and J 8 bases; nucleotides not matched to a gene: 10. CDR3 length: 13 amino acids.

The rearrangement uses TRBV10-3 and TRBJ2-1; 11 nucleotides agree with TRBD2. The V segment lost 3 bases and the J segment 4 bases; nucleotides outside the gene matches: 5. Germline V gene data show CDR1 as ENHRY and CDR2 as SYGVKD. The CDR3 covers 16 residues. CDR3 in DNA: TGTGCCATCAGTGACCAGACTAGCGGGACGTACAATGAGCAGTTCTTC. This codes for CAISDQTSGTYNEQFF.

The genes are TRBV7-2 and TRBJ1-1; the D is unclear. CDR3 length equals 13 residues. V was trimmed by 0 bases and J by 5 bases, leaving 7 bases between them. Germline V gene sequence: CDR1 SGHTA, CDR2 FQGNSA. CDR3 amino acids: CASSLARETEAFF. CDR3 bases: TGTGCCAGCAGCTTAGCGAGAGAGACTGAAGCTTTCTTT. Looking up the rest from reference TRBV7-2 and TRBJ1-1 gives the full variable domain: GAGVSQSPSNKVTEKGKDVELRCDPISGHTALYWYRQSLGQGLEFLIYFQGNSAPDKSGLPSDRFSAERTGGSVSTLTIQRTQQEDSAVYLCASSLARETEAFFGQGTRLTVV.

Written as DNA, the CDR3 is TGTGCCAGCACTAAAGGCGGGGATAGCAATCAGCCCCAGCATTTT. It codes for CASTKGGDSNQPQHF. The V gene is TRBV28, the J gene TRBJ1-5; D not certain. Between the trimmed V and J ends, which lost 7 bases and 0 bases, there was a span of 13 bases. CDR1 is MDHEN and CDR2 is SYDVKM in the germline V gene. This CDR3 spans 15 amino acids.

The V call is TRBV7-9, the J call TRBJ2-1; TRBD2 agrees at 7 bases. The ends lost 10 bases at V and 4 bases at J; junction bases unmatched: 13. The CDR3 contains 15 residues. The V gene's germline CDR1 is SEHNR and CDR2 FQNEAQ (reference sequence). The CDR3 nucleotides read TGTGCCACCCACAGTCGGCGGGAGACTTACAATGAGCAGTTCTTC. Translating it yields CATHSRRETYNEQFF.

The CDR3 protein is CASSLTPPGTGGGGQYF. In DNA, the CDR3 is TGTGCCAGCAGTTTAACACCCCCCGGGACAGGGGGCGGTGGGCAGTACTTC. J is TRBJ2-7 and V is TRBV27; TRBD1 agrees at 12 bases. The germline CDR1 and CDR2 sequences are MNHEY and SMNVEV (reference sequence). The V segment lost 2 bases and the J segment 9 bases; nucleotides outside the gene matches: 14. The CDR3 has 17 amino acids.

As for this clone: Other DNA sequences in the sample encode the same CDR3. V and J are TRBV7-2 and TRBJ2-7; 7 nucleotides line up with TRBD2. CDR1 and CDR2 (germline): SGHTA, FQGNSA. The CDR3 sequence is 14 residues long. The V and J ends lost 0 bases and 2 bases, in that order; junction bases with no gene match: 1. CDR3 protein: CASSLAGGPYEQYF. The DNA of the CDR3 is TGTGCCAGCAGCTTAGCGGGAGGGCCCTACGAGCAGTACTTC.

The chain carries TRBV13 and TRBJ2-5; perhaps TRBD1 as D (5 bases). The better agreement between TRBJ2-7 and the DNA end casts doubt on the J call. Germline lookup yields CDR1 PRHDT and CDR2 FYEKMQ (reference sequence). CDR3 length: 13 residues. In DNA, the CDR3 is TGTGCCAGCAAGGCCAGGGTAGGCGCCGAGCAGTACTTC. Encoded protein: CASKARVGAEQYF.

V is TRBV7-8 and J is TRBJ2-5, with a weak D call TRBD2 (6 bases). The ends were cut back, 0 bases at V and 8 bases at J, with 16 bases in the middle. The CDR3 length is 15 residues. Germline loops: CDR1 SGHVS, CDR2 FQNEAQ. The CDR3 is CASSLATPLGGTQYF. CDR3 in DNA: TGTGCCAGCAGCTTAGCGACCCCACTGGGGGGAACCCAGTACTTC.

The chain combines TRBV28 with TRBJ2-7; D might be TRBD2 (5 bases). The V and J ends lost 9 bases and 5 bases respectively, with 17 bases between them. The CDR3 runs to 13 residues. Germline-derived CDR1 and CDR2 are MDHEN and SYDVKM. The CDR3 nucleotides are TGTGCCAGTATGGACTCAACGTCCGACGAGCAGTACTTC. Encoded protein: CASMDSTSDEQYF.

This chain uses TRBV28 with TRBJ1-4; D is ambiguous. With 3 bases removed from V and 0 bases from J, the gap between germline ends came to 11 bases. The CDR3 has 16 amino acids. CDR1 and CDR2 (germline): MDHEN, SYDVKM. CDR3 loop: CASSFVNTATNEKLFF. CDR3 DNA: TGTGCCAGCAGTTTTGTCAACACCGCAACTAATGAAAAACTGTTTTTT.

This clone was seen more than once but under ten times. CDR3 in DNA: TGTGCCAGCAGCTTTAGGCGGCTGAGAGATCAAGAGACCCAGTACTTC. Translating it yields CASSFRRLRDQETQYF. This chain uses TRBV7-9 with TRBJ2-5; D is undetermined. Germline CDR1 reads SEHNR; CDR2 reads FQNEAQ (reference sequence). V lost 3 bases, J lost 2 bases, and 16 bases lay in between. The CDR3 covers 16 residues.